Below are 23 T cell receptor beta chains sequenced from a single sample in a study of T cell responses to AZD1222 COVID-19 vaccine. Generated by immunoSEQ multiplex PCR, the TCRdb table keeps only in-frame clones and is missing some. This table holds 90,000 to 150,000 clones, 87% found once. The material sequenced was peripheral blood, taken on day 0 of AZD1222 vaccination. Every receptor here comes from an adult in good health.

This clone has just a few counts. CDR3 in amino acids: CASSPLDSNSGNTIYF. Here the CDR3 DNA reads TGTGCCAGCTCACCACTGGACAGCAACTCTGGAAACACCATATATTTT. The rearrangement joins TRBV18 to TRBJ1-3; D is possibly TRBD1 (6 bases). V was cut by 1 base and J by 0 bases, with 10 bases left in between. Per the germline V gene, CDR1 is KGHSH and CDR2 is LQKENI. The CDR3 covers 16 residues.

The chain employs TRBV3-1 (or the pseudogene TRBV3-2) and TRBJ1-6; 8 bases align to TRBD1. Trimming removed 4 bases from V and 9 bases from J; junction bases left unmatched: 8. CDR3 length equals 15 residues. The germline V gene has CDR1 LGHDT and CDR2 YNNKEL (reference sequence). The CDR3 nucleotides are TGTGCCAGCAGCCGCCAGGGGGCTGCTGGTTCACCCCTCCACTTT. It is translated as CASSRQGAAGSPLHF.

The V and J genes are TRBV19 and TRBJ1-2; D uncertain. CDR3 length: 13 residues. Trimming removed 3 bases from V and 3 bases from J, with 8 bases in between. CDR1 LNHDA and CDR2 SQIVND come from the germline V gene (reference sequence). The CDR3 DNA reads TGTGCCAGTAGTATCAAGGCTGACTATGGCTACACCTTC. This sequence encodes CASSIKADYGYTF. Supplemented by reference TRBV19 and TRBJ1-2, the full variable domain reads DGGITQSPKYLFRKEGQNVTLSCEQNLNHDAMYWYRQDPGQGLRLIYYSQIVNDFQKGDIAEGYSVSREKKESFPLTVTSAQKNPTAFYLCASSIKADYGYTFGSGTRLTVV.

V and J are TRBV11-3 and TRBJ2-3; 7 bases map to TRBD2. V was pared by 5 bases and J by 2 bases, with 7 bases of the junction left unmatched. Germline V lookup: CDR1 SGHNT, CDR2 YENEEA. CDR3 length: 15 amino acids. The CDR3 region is CASSDLADITDTQYF. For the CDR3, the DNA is TGTGCCAGCAGCGATCTAGCGGACATCACAGATACGCAGTATTTT.

The CDR3: CASSLQNTQYF. The CDR3 DNA is TGTGCCAGCAGCTTACAGAATACGCAGTATTTT. The chain links TRBV7-2 to TRBJ2-3; D gene ambiguous. CDR1 is SGHTA, CDR2 FQGNSA, per germline. Trimming stripped 2 bases from V and 7 bases from J, with 4 bases between. The CDR3 consists of 11 residues. Supplemented by reference TRBV7-2 and TRBJ2-3, the full variable domain reads GAGVSQSPSNKVTEKGKDVELRCDPISGHTALYWYRQSLGQGLEFLIYFQGNSAPDKSGLPSDRFSAERTGGSVSTLTIQRTQQEDSAVYLCASSLQNTQYFGPGTRLTVL.

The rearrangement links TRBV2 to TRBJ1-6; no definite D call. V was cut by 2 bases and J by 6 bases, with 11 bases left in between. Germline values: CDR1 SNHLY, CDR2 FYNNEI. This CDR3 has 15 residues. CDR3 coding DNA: TGTGCCAGCAGTGAAAGGGTGAAGCTTAATTCACCCCTCCACTTT. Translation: CASSERVKLNSPLHF. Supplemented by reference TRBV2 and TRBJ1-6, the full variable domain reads EPEVTQTPSHQVTQMGQEVILRCVPISNHLYFYWYRQILGQKVEFLVSFYNNEISEKSEIFDDQFSVERPDGSNFTLKIRSTKLEDSAMYFCASSERVKLNSPLHFGNGTRLTVT.

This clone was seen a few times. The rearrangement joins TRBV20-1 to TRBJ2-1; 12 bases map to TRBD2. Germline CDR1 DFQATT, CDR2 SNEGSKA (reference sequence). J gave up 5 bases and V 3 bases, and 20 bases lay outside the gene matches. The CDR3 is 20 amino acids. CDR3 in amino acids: CSASEPGIKTSGSPHNEQFF. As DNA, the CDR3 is TGCAGTGCTAGTGAACCCGGGATTAAGACTAGCGGGAGTCCCCACAATGAGCAGTTCTTC.

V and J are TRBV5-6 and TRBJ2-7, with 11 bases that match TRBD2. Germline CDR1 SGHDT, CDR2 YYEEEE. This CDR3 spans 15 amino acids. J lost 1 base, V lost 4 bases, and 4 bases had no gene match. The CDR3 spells CASSTGLAESYEQYF. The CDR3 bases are TGTGCCAGCAGCACGGGACTAGCGGAGTCCTACGAGCAGTACTTC.

CDR3: CASSYGSLTGELFF. CDR3 coding DNA: TGTGCCAGCAGTTACGGGTCGCTCACCGGGGAGCTGTTTTTT. This chain joins TRBV6-5 and TRBJ2-2; D is uncertain. Germline assignment: CDR1 MNHEY and CDR2 SVGAGI. The CDR3 has 14 residues. Trimming took 2 bases from V and 4 from J, leaving 8 bases between them.

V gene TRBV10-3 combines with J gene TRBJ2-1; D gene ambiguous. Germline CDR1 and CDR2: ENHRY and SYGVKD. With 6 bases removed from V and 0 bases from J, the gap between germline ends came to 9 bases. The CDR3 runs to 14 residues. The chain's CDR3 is CAIRADSSYNEQFF. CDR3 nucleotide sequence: TGTGCCATCAGGGCGGATAGCTCCTACAATGAGCAGTTCTTC.

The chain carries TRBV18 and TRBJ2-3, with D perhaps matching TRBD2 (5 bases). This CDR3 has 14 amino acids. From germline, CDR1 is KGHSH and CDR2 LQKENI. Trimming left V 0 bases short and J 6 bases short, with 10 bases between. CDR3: CASSPPSGGDTQYF. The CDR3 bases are TGTGCCAGCTCACCACCAAGCGGAGGTGATACGCAGTATTTT.

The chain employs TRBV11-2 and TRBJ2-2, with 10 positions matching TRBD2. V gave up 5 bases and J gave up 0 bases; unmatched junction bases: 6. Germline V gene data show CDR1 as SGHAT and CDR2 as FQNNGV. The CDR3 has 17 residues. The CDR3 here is CASSDPGLASNTGELFF. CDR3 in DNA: TGTGCCAGCAGCGACCCGGGACTAGCGTCGAACACCGGGGAGCTGTTTTTT.

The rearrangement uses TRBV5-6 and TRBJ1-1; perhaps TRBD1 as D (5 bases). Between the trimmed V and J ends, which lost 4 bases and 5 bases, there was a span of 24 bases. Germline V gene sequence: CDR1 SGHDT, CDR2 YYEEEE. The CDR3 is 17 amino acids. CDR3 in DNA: TGTGCCAGCAGCAGCCCCCAGACCAGGGTGGATTGGACTGAAGCTTTCTTT. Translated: CASSSPQTRVDWTEAFF.

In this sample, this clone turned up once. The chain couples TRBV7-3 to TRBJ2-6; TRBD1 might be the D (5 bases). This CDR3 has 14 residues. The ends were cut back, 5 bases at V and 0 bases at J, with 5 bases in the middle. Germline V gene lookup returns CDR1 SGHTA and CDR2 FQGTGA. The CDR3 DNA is TGTGCCAGCAGCACAGGCTCTGGGGCCAACGTCCTGACTTTC. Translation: CASSTGSGANVLTF.

The CDR3 here is CASTLVGKTFF. CDR3 nucleotides: TGTGCCAGCACCTTGGTCGGAAAAACTTTCTTT. The chain carries TRBV11-2 and TRBJ1-1; D remains unclear. There are 11 residues in the CDR3. Germline V gives CDR1 SGHAT, CDR2 FQNNGV. V gave up 7 bases and J gave up 12 bases, with 15 bases separating them.

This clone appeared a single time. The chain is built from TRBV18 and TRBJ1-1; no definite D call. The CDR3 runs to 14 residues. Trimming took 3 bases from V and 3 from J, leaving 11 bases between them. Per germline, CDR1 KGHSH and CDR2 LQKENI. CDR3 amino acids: CASSPSRGHTEAFF. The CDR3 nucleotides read TGTGCCAGCTCACCTTCTCGAGGGCACACTGAAGCTTTCTTT.

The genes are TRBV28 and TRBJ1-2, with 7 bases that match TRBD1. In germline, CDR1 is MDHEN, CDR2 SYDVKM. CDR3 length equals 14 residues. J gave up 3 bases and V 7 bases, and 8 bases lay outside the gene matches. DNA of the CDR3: TGTGCCAGCAACCGACAGGGCGAGGACTATGGCTACACCTTC. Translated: CASNRQGEDYGYTF.

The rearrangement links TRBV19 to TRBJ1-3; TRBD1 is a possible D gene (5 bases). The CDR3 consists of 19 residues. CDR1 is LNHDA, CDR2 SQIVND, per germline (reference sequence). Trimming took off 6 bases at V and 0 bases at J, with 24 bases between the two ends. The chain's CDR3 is CASRIRANLGVYSGNTIYF. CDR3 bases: TGTGCCAGTAGGATCAGGGCGAATCTAGGGGTATACTCTGGAAACACCATATATTTT.

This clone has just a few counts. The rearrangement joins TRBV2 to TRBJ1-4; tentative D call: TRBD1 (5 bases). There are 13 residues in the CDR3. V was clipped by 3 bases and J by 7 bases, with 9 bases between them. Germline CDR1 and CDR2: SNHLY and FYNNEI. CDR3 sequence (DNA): TGTGCCAGCAGTGACGGGGACGGTGAAAAACTGTTTTTT. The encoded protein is CASSDGDGEKLFF.

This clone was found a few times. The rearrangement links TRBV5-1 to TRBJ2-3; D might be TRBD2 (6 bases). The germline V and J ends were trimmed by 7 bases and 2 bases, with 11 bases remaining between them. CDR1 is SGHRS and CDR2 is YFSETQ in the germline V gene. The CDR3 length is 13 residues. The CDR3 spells CASHRGVTDTQYF. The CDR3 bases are TGCGCCAGCCATCGCGGGGTCACAGATACGCAGTATTTT.

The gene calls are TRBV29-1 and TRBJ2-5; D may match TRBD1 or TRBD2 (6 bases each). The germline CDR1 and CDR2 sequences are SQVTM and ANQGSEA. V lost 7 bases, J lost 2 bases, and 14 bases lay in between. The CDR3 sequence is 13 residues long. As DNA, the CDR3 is TGCAGCGCGACACGGGGGACACAAGAGACCCAGTACTTC. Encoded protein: CSATRGTQETQYF.

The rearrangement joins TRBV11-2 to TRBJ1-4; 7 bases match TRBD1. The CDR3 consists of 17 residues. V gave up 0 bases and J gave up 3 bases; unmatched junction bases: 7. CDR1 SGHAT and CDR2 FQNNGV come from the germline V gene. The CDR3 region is CASSLDSGGTANEKLFF. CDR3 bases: TGTGCCAGCAGCTTAGATTCGGGGGGGACAGCTAATGAAAAACTGTTTTTT.

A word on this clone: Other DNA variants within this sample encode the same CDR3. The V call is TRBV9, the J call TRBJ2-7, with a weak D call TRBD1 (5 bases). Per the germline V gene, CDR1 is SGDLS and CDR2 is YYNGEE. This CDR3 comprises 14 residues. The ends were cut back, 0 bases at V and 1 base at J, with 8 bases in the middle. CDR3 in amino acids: CASSVEGYSYEQYF. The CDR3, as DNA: TGTGCCAGCAGCGTAGAGGGGTATTCCTACGAGCAGTACTTC.